This TCR beta chain originates from a study of T cells in Graves' hyperthyroidism and ophthalmopathy. Findings and caveats of the study: Researchers found most expanded thyroid clonotypes above 0.001 in blood as well. Researchers report that a 13 V-J model separated ophthalmopathy from stable hyperthyroidism.

Amplification of TCR beta CDR3 regions used RNA as the template. The HTBI primer set was used in a first-round RT-PCR of the TCR CDR3. Each CDR3 protein is one row after TCRdb ran MiXCR on the multiplex PCR reads. Altogether around 400,000 distinct CDR3 sequences are present, 15% to 17% being singletons, with the ten largest covering about 27%. This clonotype was observed at least ten times. Antigen unknown. This CDR3 is 14 amino acids long. Per the germline V gene, CDR1 is PRHDT and CDR2 is FYEKMQ (reference sequence). The ends were cut back, 7 bases at V and 8 bases at J, with 17 bases in the middle.

The origin of this receptor is a woman younger than 30 with Graves' hyperthyroidism that later progressed to Graves' ophthalmopathy. This chain uses TRBV13 with TRBJ1-4, with D perhaps TRBD1 (5 bases). Sequencing input: blood. The CDR3 DNA sequence: TGTGCCAGCAAACAATCCGATTGGGGGGAAAAACTGTTTTTT. Residues: CASKQSDWGEKLFF.